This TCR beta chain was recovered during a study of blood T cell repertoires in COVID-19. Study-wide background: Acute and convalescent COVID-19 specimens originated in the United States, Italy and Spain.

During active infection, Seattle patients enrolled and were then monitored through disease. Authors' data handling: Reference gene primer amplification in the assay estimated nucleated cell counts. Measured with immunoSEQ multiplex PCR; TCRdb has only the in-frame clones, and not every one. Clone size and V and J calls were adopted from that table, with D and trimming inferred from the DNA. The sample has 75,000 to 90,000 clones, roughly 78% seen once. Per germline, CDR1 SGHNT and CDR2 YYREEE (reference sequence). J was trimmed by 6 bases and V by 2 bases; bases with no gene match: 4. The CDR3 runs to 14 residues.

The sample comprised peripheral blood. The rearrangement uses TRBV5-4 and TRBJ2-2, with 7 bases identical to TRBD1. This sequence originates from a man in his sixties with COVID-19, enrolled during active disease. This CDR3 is CASSFRGRSGELFF. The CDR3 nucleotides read TGTGCCAGCAGCTTTAGGGGGCGTTCCGGGGAGCTGTTTTTT.